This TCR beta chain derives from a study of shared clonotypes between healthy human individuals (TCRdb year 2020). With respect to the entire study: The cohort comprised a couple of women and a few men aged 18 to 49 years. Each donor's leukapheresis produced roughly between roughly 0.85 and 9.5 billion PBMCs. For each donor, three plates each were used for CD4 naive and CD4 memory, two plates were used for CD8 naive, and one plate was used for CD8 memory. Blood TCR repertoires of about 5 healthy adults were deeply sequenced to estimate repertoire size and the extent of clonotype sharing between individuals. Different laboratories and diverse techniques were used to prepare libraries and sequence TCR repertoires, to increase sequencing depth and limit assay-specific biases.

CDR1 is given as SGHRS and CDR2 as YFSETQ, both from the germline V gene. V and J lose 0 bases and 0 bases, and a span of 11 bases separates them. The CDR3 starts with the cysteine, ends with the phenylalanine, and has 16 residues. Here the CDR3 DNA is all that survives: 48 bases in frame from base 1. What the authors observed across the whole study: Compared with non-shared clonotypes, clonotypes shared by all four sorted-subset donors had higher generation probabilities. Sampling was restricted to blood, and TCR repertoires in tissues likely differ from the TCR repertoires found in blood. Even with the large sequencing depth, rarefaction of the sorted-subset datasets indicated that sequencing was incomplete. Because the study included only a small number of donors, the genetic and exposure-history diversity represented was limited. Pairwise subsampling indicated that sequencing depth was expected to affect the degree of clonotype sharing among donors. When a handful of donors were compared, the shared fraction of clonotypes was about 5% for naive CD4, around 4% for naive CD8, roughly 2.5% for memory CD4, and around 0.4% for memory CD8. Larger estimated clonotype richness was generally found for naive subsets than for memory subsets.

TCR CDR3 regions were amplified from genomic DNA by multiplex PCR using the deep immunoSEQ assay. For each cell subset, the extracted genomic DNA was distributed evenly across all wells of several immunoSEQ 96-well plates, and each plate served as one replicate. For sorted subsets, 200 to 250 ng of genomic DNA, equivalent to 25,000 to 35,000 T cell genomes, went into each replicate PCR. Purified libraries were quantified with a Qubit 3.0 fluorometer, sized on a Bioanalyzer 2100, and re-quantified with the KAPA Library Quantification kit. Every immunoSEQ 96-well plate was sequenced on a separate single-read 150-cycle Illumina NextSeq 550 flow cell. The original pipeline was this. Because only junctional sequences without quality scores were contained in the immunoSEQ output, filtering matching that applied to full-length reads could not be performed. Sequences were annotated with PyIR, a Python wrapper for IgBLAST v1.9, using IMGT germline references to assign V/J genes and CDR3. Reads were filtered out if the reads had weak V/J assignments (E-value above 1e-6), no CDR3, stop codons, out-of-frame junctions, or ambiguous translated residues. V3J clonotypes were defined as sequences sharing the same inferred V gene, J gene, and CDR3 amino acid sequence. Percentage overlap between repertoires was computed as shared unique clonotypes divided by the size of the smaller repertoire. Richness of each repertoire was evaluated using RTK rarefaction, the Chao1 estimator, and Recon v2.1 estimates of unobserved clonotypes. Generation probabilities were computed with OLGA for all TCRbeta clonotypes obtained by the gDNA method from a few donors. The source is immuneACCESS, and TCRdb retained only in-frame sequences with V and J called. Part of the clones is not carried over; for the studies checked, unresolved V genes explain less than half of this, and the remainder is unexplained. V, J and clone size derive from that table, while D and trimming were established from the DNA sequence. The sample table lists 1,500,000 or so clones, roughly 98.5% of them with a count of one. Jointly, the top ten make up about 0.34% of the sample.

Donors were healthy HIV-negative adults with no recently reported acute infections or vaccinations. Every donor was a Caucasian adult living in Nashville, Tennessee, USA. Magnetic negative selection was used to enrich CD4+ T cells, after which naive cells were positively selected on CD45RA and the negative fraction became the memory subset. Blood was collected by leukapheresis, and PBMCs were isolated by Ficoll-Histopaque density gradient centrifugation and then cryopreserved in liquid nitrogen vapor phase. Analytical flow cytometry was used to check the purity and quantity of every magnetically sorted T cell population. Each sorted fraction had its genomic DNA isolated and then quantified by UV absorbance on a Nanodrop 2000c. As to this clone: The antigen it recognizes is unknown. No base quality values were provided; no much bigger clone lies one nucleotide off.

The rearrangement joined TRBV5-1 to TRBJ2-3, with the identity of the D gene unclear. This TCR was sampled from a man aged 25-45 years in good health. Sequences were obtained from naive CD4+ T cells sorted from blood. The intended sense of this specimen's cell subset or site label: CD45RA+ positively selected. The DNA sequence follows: TGCGCCAGCAGCTTGGAAGGTGCTGTAAGCACAGATACGCAGTATTTT. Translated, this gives CASSLEGAVSTDTQYF.